The rows below give T cell receptor beta chains drawn from one sample of a study of T cells in localized non-small cell lung cancer. Profiling relied on immunoSEQ multiplex PCR, and the TCRdb table lists in-frame clones only, not all of them. The data hold 45,000 to 60,000 clones, with around 81% observed a single time. This specimen consisted of PBMCs, obtained before any cancer treatment. These TCRs come from a woman aged 40-69 years with stage II lung adenocarcinoma. The CDR3 runs from the conserved cysteine through the conserved F or W. Fields, in order: J gene, V gene, clone size, D gene, CDR3 DNA, CDR3 protein. D genes are given only for firm matches. Clone size is stated in some rows and not others, as once, few, many or a class when expanded.

TRBJ2-7	TRBV6-1	-	-	TGTGCCAGCAGTGACTTAGCAGGTCCGTACGAGCAGTACTTC	CASSDLAGPYEQYF
TRBJ1-3	TRBV5-6	-	-	TGTGCCAGCAGCTTCATCACGGGAAACTCTGGAAACACCATATATTTT	CASSFITGNSGNTIYF
TRBJ1-1	TRBV19	-	-	TGTGCCAGTAGTACGGGACGGAAATCTCGAACTGAAGCTTTCTTT	CASSTGRKSRTEAFF
TRBJ1-1	TRBV19	-	-	TGTGCCAGTAGTATAGTGGTTAGTGGACCGGGCACTGAAGCTTTCTTT	CASSIVVSGPGTEAFF
TRBJ1-2	TRBV2	-	TRBD1	TGTGCCAGCAGTAACAGGGGTGGCTATGGCTACACCTTC	CASSNRGGYGYTF
TRBJ1-1	TRBV6-6	-	TRBD1	TGTGCCAGCAGTCCGCGGGGACAGGGGCCCACTGAAGCTTTCTTT	CASSPRGQGPTEAFF
TRBJ1-1	TRBV18	-	TRBD1	TGTGCCAGTTACAGGGGCGGGGAGAACACTGAAGCTTTCTTT	CASYRGGENTEAFF
TRBJ2-7	TRBV7-2	-	-	TGTGCCAGCAGCCAAAACAGGGCCAACGAGCAGTACTTC	CASSQNRANEQYF
TRBJ1-2	TRBV25-1	-	TRBD1	TGTGCCAGCAGGGTTGACAGGGGCTACGAGAATCGCGCGGATGGCTACACCTTC	CASRVDRGYENRADGYTF
TRBJ1-5	TRBV7-2	-	-	TGTGCCAGCAGCTTAGGGCAGCAGAGGCAGCCCCAGCATTTT	CASSLGQQRQPQHF
TRBJ1-5	TRBV7-2	-	-	TGTGCCAGCAGCCCAAATTTGGGTAATCAGCCCCAGCATTTT	CASSPNLGNQPQHF
TRBJ2-7	TRBV7-2	-	-	TGTGCCAGCAGCTTGGGGCAGGCGGTCTACGAGCAGTACTTC	CASSLGQAVYEQYF
TRBJ2-7	TRBV18	-	-	TGTGCCAGCTCGTCCCGGGGTTTGGGCGAGCAGTACTTC	CASSSRGLGEQYF
TRBJ1-1	TRBV6-1	few	-	TGTGCCAGCACGGAGGGCACTGAAGCTTTCTTT	CASTEGTEAFF
TRBJ1-1	TRBV7-2	-	-	TGTGCCAGCAGCCCCCTTAGCCAGGGTACTGAAGCTTTCTTT	CASSPLSQGTEAFF
TRBJ1-4	TRBV28	-	-	TGTGCCAGCAGTTCGAGGGGTTTGGGTGAAAAACTGTTTTTT	CASSSRGLGEKLFF
TRBJ2-7	TRBV27	once	TRBD2	TGTGCCAGCAAGACTAGCGGGGGCCTTTACGAGCAGTACTTC	CASKTSGGLYEQYF
TRBJ2-5	TRBV5-1	-	TRBD1	TGCGCCAGCAGCTCCATGACAGGGGGCCGCGAGACCCAGTACTTC	CASSSMTGGRETQYF
TRBJ2-2	TRBV5-1	-	TRBD2	TGCGCCAGCAGCTCGGAGCGGGGGGGCCGAACCGGGGAGCTGTTTTTT	CASSSERGGRTGELFF
TRBJ1-1	TRBV28	-	TRBD1	TGTGCCAGCAGTCCGAACAGGGGCACTGAAGCTTTCTTT	CASSPNRGTEAFF
TRBJ2-4	TRBV28	-	TRBD2	TGTGCCAGCGCGGGAGACATTCAGTACTTC	CASAGDIQYF
TRBJ2-7	TRBV28	-	TRBD1	TGTGCCAGCAGTTTAGGGGACAGGTCCTACGAGCAGTACTTC	CASSLGDRSYEQYF
TRBJ2-5	TRBV7-8	-	TRBD1	TGTGCCAGCAGCTTACCGGACAGGACACAAGAGACCCAGTACTTC	CASSLPDRTQETQYF
TRBJ2-1	TRBV30	few	-	TGTGCCTGGAGTGGAACACACAATGAGCAGTTCTTC	CAWSGTHNEQFF
TRBJ2-4	TRBV6-6	-	TRBD2	TGTGCCAGCAGTTACCGGGATAGCGGGGGAAACATTCAGTACTTC	CASSYRDSGGNIQYF
TRBJ1-4	TRBV5-1	-	TRBD1	TGTGCCAGCAGCTTGGCAACAGGGGGAGAAAAACTGTTTTTT	CASSLATGGEKLFF
TRBJ2-3	TRBV5-1	-	TRBD2	TGCGCCAGCAGCTTGGGGACTAGCGGAACCACAGATACGCAGTATTTT	CASSLGTSGTTDTQYF
TRBJ1-3	TRBV10-1	-	-	TGCGCCAGCAGCCCCGGATCCGGGAACACCATATATTTT	CASSPGSGNTIYF
TRBJ1-1	TRBV5-1	few	-	TGCGCCAGCAGCTTGGAGGGACAGAACACTGAAGCTTTCTTT	CASSLEGQNTEAFF
TRBJ1-1	TRBV6-4	once	-	TGTGCCAGCAGTGAGTGGATGAACACTGAAGCTTTCTTT	CASSEWMNTEAFF
TRBJ2-7	TRBV5-1	-	TRBD1	TGCGCCAGCAGCTTGTTCTCAGGGGGCGACGAGCAGTACTTC	CASSLFSGGDEQYF
TRBJ1-5	TRBV6-5	-	-	TGTGCCAGCAGTTACTCGCGGGGGCAGCCCCAGCATTTT	CASSYSRGQPQHF
TRBJ2-1	TRBV11-1	-	-	TGTGCCAGCAGCTTATCCCGCCTGGAGCAGTTCTTC	CASSLSRLEQFF
TRBJ2-1	TRBV11-2	-	-	TGTGCCAGCAGCCCACGAGGTGAGCAGTTCTTC	CASSPRGEQFF
TRBJ2-1	TRBV30	-	-	TGTGCCTGGAGTGTAAGCCATCTTCCCGGCAATGAGCAGTTCTTC	CAWSVSHLPGNEQFF
TRBJ2-3	TRBV9	once	-	TGTGCCAGCAGCGTAGACGGGGTAGAAGCAGATACGCAGTATTTT	CASSVDGVEADTQYF